This TCR beta chain is from a study of blood T cell repertoires in COVID-19. Turning to the study itself: Samples taken during acute and convalescent COVID-19 were collected in the United States, Italy and Spain. PBMCs, B-cell-depleted T cells, or T cells were the source of the cDNA or gDNA that made up the material.

Methods used by the authors: Amplifying reference gene primers gave estimates of nucleated cell counts. The assay was immunoSEQ multiplex PCR, and TCRdb's table has in-frame clones only and misses some. V, J and clone size reflect that table, while D and trimming were determined from the DNA. The table records 35,000 to 55,000 clones, 80% to 90% of them present only once. The CDR3 length is 17 residues. V was clipped by 3 bases and J by 0 bases; unmatched bases: 10. From germline, CDR1 is SGHTS and CDR2 YDEGEE. Source material: peripheral blood. This clonotype was obtained from a man aged 70 or older with active COVID-19. The chain has TRBV5-8 and TRBJ2-7; 9 nucleotides line up with TRBD1. Here the CDR3 reads CASSSGTGTGYSYEQYF. The CDR3, as DNA: TGTGCCAGCAGCTCGGGGACCGGGACAGGGTACTCCTACGAGCAGTACTTC.